The source of this T cell receptor (beta chain) is a study of T cells in Graves' hyperthyroidism and ophthalmopathy. Findings of the study overall: Prediction of ophthalmopathy progression came a median approximately 6.5 months pre-onset. Blood also contained most expanded thyroid clonotypes above 0.001.

With regard to this clonotype: The antigen remains unidentified.

V dropped 3 bases and J dropped 7; count of bases not matched to a gene: 5. This CDR3 is built from 13 residues. Diagnosis rested on symptoms, serum thyroxine and TRAb, thyroid ultrasound, and orbital computed tomography. More than 8 ml fresh peripheral blood yielded the PBMCs. RNA transcripts gave rise to amplified TCR beta CDR3 regions. The HTBI primer set was used in a first-round RT-PCR of the TCR CDR3. Via MiXCR, TCRdb re-called the multiplex PCR reads, giving one row per CDR3 protein. The sample comprises 600,000 or so distinct CDR3 sequences, about 14% of which are singletons, and roughly an eighth rests with the top ten.

The rearrangement joins TRBV12-3 or TRBV12-4 to TRBJ1-1; 7 bases align to TRBD1. Sequencing was performed on blood. The source of this sequence is a woman between 45 and 60 years old with Graves' ophthalmopathy. This CDR3 is CASSLTGPGEAFF. Here the CDR3 DNA reads TGTGCCAGCAGTTTGACAGGGCCCGGTGAAGCTTTCTTT.